A single sample gave rise to the 15 T cell receptor beta chains below, sequenced in a study of T cells in Graves' hyperthyroidism and ophthalmopathy. RNA transcripts were the template for amplifying TCR beta CDR3 regions. The study used the HTBI primer set for a first-round RT-PCR of the TCR CDR3. TCRdb re-called the multiplex PCR reads with MiXCR, one entry per CDR3 protein. The sample has 250,000 to 300,000 distinct CDR3 sequences, 13% seen once. Sequenced: blood. The receptors come from a woman aged 25 to 39 with Graves' hyperthyroidism that later progressed to Graves' ophthalmopathy.

This clonotype was observed at least ten times. The DNA of the CDR3 is TGTGCCACCAGTGAGGGGCGTAGCGGGAGGGCCGGGGCAACGCAGTATTTT. This sequence encodes CATSEGRSGRAGATQYF. This sequence joins TRBV24-1 and TRBJ2-3, with 11 positions matching TRBD2. CDR1 and CDR2 (germline): KGHDR, SFDVKD. With V trimmed by 4 bases and J by 9 bases, 14 bases remained unmatched. This CDR3 has 17 residues.

DNA of the CDR3: TGTGCCAGCAGCTCTCGAAGTAGCGGGAGCGCAGATACGCAGTATTTT. Its translation is CASSSRSSGSADTQYF. V and J are TRBV7-9 and TRBJ2-3; 9 nucleotides match TRBD2. Germline V gene lookup returns CDR1 SEHNR and CDR2 FQNEAQ (reference sequence). The CDR3 has 16 residues. Losses at the gene ends were 4 bases for V and 4 bases for J; bases not matched to a gene: 9.

This clonotype was counted at least ten times. J is TRBJ2-5 and V is TRBV5-1; 8 bases map to TRBD1. This CDR3 is 15 amino acids long. The V segment lost 4 bases and the J segment 2 bases; nucleotides outside the gene matches: 7. Germline loops: CDR1 SGHRS, CDR2 YFSETQ. CDR3 sequence: CASSLEWTGQETQYF. CDR3 sequence (DNA): TGCGCCAGCAGCCTTGAATGGACAGGGCAAGAGACCCAGTACTTC.

This clonotype was detected many times. The rearrangement joins TRBV7-8 to TRBJ1-1, with no clear D. The CDR3 is 13 residues long. Trimming shortened V by 3 bases and J by 0 bases, and 5 bases separated the two germline ends. CDR1 SGHVS and CDR2 FQNEAQ come from the germline V gene. The DNA of the CDR3 is TGTGCCAGCAGCTTCGGACTGAACACTGAAGCTTTCTTT. It codes for CASSFGLNTEAFF. The whole variable domain, filled in from reference TRBV7-8 and TRBJ1-1, reads GAGVSQSPRYKVAKRGQDVALRCDPISGHVSLFWYQQALGQGPEFLTYFQNEAQLDKSGLPSDRFFAERPEGSVSTLKIQRTQQEDSAVYLCASSFGLNTEAFFGQGTRLTVV.

This clonotype was counted at least ten times. The J gene is TRBJ1-6, the V gene TRBV3-1, with D maybe TRBD1 (6 bases). The germline V gene has CDR1 LGHDT and CDR2 YNNKEL (reference sequence). This CDR3 region has 17 residues. V lost 1 base and J lost 4, with 14 bases in between. CDR3 sequence reads: CASSQVGRTVYNSPLHF. In DNA form, the CDR3 reads TGTGCCAGCAGCCAAGTGGGGCGGACAGTATATAATTCACCCCTCCACTTT.

There are a few counts of this clonotype. The rearrangement uses TRBV4-1 and TRBJ2-1; 12 bases match TRBD2. CDR1 is MGHRA, CDR2 YSYEKL, per germline. The CDR3 has 17 amino acids. V shed 1 base, J shed 5 bases, and the junction held 6 bases outside the gene matches. The CDR3 here is CASSQGSGLAGNNEQFF. The CDR3, as DNA: TGCGCCAGCAGCCAAGGTTCTGGACTAGCGGGGAACAATGAGCAGTTCTTC.

This clonotype has at least ten counts. This rearrangement joins TRBV27 to TRBJ1-1, with D hard to call. V lost 2 bases and J lost 0, with 13 bases in between. Germline V gene data show CDR1 as MNHEY and CDR2 as SMNVEV (reference sequence). The CDR3 consists of 16 residues. As DNA, the CDR3 is TGTGCCAGCAGTTTAACCAGCTCCGGGGTGAACACTGAAGCTTTCTTT. Its protein is CASSLTSSGVNTEAFF.

This clonotype was found many times. The chain employs TRBV3-1 and TRBJ2-7; perhaps TRBD2 as D (5 bases). CDR3 length equals 14 residues. Germline V gene sequence: CDR1 LGHDT, CDR2 YNNKEL (reference sequence). V was cut by 5 bases and J by 2 bases, with 13 bases left in between. CDR3 nucleotides: TGTGCCAGCAGCTCGGACGGACTCGCCTACGAGCAGTACTTC. This gives the protein CASSSDGLAYEQYF.

This clonotype was observed at least ten times. V usage is TRBV20-1 and J usage is TRBJ2-1; no clear D. The ends were cut back, 3 bases at V and 2 bases at J, with 11 bases in the middle. The germline gives CDR1 DFQATT, CDR2 SNEGSKA (reference sequence). The CDR3 length is 14 residues. CDR3 bases: TGCAGTGCTAGGGGGTATTCAACCTACAATGAGCAGTTCTTC. Translation gives CSARGYSTYNEQFF.

V and J are TRBV6-1 and TRBJ1-1, with unresolved D. This CDR3 contains 14 residues. Trimming shortened V by 5 bases and J by 3 bases, and 13 bases separated the two germline ends. Germline V gene data show CDR1 as MNHNS and CDR2 as SASEGT. The CDR3 loop is CASSSDVEDTEAFF. The CDR3 DNA follows: TGTGCCAGCAGTTCTGACGTTGAAGACACTGAAGCTTTCTTT.

The gene calls are TRBV4-3 and TRBJ2-2, with D perhaps matching TRBD1 (6 bases). Trimming left V 0 bases short and J 7 bases short, with 9 bases between. Germline V gene data show CDR1 as LGHNA and CDR2 as YSLEER. CDR3 size: 14 residues. The CDR3 nucleotides read TGCGCCAGCAGCCAAGAACCCAGGGGCGGGGAGCTGTTTTTT. This sequence encodes CASSQEPRGGELFF.

The chain recombines TRBV6-1 with TRBJ2-7; D is ambiguous. Germline V lookup: CDR1 MNHNS, CDR2 SASEGT. Deletions cut 7 bases from V and 6 bases from J, with 13 bases between. The CDR3 runs 12 residues. DNA of the CDR3: TGTGCCAGCACCTCCGATGTTTTCGAGCAGTACTTC. Protein: CASTSDVFEQYF.

This clonotype was observed many times. This chain joins TRBV14 and TRBJ1-2; 8 nucleotides align to TRBD1. CDR3 length: 18 amino acids. V lost 1 base and J lost 8; bases outside the gene matches: 18. Germline V CDR1 and CDR2: SGHDN, FVKESK. CDR3 nucleotides: TGTGCCAGCAGCCAAGTGAGACGCCGGGACAGGAGACTTCTCGGCTACACCTTC. This codes for CASSQVRRRDRRLLGYTF.

The CDR3 region is CASSRSAGGTETQYF. CDR3 DNA: TGTGCCAGCAGCCGTTCAGCGGGTGGAACAGAGACCCAGTACTTC. This chain connects TRBV5-6 to TRBJ2-5; D might be TRBD2 (6 bases). The CDR3 covers 15 residues. Germline V gene lookup returns CDR1 SGHDT and CDR2 YYEEEE. The V gene lost 4 bases and the J gene lost 4 bases, with 17 bases spanning the gap.

CDR3 coding DNA: TGTGCCAGCAGCAAAGAGATTACCTCAGGCCTAGAGACCCAGTACTTC. Protein sequence: CASSKEITSGLETQYF. This chain connects TRBV5-4 to TRBJ2-5; no clear D gene. CDR1 is SGHNT, CDR2 YYREEE, per germline (reference sequence). The V end lost 4 bases, the J end lost 4 bases, and 20 bases lay between the germline ends. The CDR3 totals 16 residues.